The rows below give T cell receptor beta chains drawn from one sample of a study of shared clonotypes between healthy human individuals. The data were produced by immunoSEQ multiplex PCR, yet TCRdb's version contains in-frame clones alone and is incomplete. Of about 1.1 million clones listed, 78% are singletons. The sample consisted of memory CD4+ T cells from PBMCs. The origin of the receptors is a man younger than 35 in good health. Some clones in this sample may be carry-over from other donors' samples. The CDR3 runs from the conserved cysteine through the conserved F or W. A D gene is named only where the DNA matches it firmly. Part of the rows lack a size; the others show once, few, many or a class for expanded clones.

clone_size: few
d_call: -
j_call: TRBJ2-1
v_call: TRBV7-9
cdr3_aa: CASSLGPERSGFF
cdr3_nt: TGTGCCAGCAGCTTAGGTCCGGAGAGGTCCGGGTTCTTC

clone_size: -
d_call: -
j_call: TRBJ1-1
v_call: TRBV2
cdr3_aa: CASSTTAGDTEAFF
cdr3_nt: TGTGCCAGCAGCACGACGGCTGGGGACACTGAAGCTTTCTTT

clone_size: -
d_call: -
j_call: TRBJ2-1
v_call: TRBV5-1
cdr3_aa: CASSFDSSYNEQFF
cdr3_nt: TGCGCCAGCAGCTTTGACAGCTCCTACAATGAGCAGTTCTTC

clone_size: few
d_call: -
j_call: TRBJ1-1
v_call: TRBV29-1
cdr3_aa: CSVGLVPNTEAFF
cdr3_nt: TGCAGCGTTGGTTTGGTCCCGAACACTGAAGCTTTCTTT

clone_size: many
d_call: -
j_call: TRBJ1-5
v_call: TRBV27
cdr3_aa: CASSWTDRQGPQHF
cdr3_nt: TGTGCCAGCAGTTGGACAGACCGGCAAGGGCCCCAGCATTTT

clone_size: -
d_call: -
j_call: TRBJ1-3
v_call: TRBV28
cdr3_aa: CASSYAAGPGNTIYF
cdr3_nt: TGTGCCAGCAGTTATGCCGCAGGGCCCGGAAACACCATATATTTT

clone_size: -
d_call: TRBD1
j_call: TRBJ1-2
v_call: TRBV9
cdr3_aa: CASSVGSGTGGGYTF
cdr3_nt: TGTGCCAGCAGCGTAGGTAGCGGGACAGGGGGAGGCTACACCTTC

clone_size: -
d_call: TRBD1
j_call: TRBJ1-1
v_call: TRBV28
cdr3_aa: CASSPLGQGGTEAFF
cdr3_nt: TGTGCCAGCAGTCCCTTGGGACAGGGCGGGACTGAAGCTTTCTTT

clone_size: -
d_call: -
j_call: TRBJ2-7
v_call: TRBV7-2
cdr3_aa: CASSLRGRYERGHYEQYF
cdr3_nt: TGTGCCAGCAGCTTACGAGGGCGGTACGAGCGGGGACACTACGAGCAGTACTTC

clone_size: -
d_call: -
j_call: TRBJ1-3
v_call: TRBV19
cdr3_aa: CASSVSPGNTIYF
cdr3_nt: TGTGCCAGTAGCGTATCCCCCGGAAACACCATATATTTT

clone_size: -
d_call: -
j_call: TRBJ1-4
v_call: TRBV18
cdr3_aa: CASSRDNNEKLFF
cdr3_nt: TGTGCCAGCTCCCGGGACAATAATGAAAAACTGTTTTTT

clone_size: -
d_call: TRBD1
j_call: TRBJ1-3
v_call: TRBV6-1
cdr3_aa: CASGGWTGSGNTIYF
cdr3_nt: TGTGCCAGCGGGGGGTGGACAGGATCTGGAAACACCATATATTTT

clone_size: -
d_call: -
j_call: TRBJ1-1
v_call: TRBV5-5
cdr3_aa: CASSYRPGTPNTEAFF
cdr3_nt: TGTGCCAGCAGCTACCGCCCCGGGACACCTAACACTGAAGCTTTCTTT

clone_size: -
d_call: -
j_call: TRBJ1-5
v_call: TRBV18
cdr3_aa: CASSPRGGGGNQPQHF
cdr3_nt: TGTGCCAGCTCACCACGCGGAGGGGGGGGTAATCAGCCCCAGCATTTT

clone_size: many
d_call: -
j_call: TRBJ1-5
v_call: TRBV6-1
cdr3_aa: CASNTGQWDQPQHF
cdr3_nt: TGTGCCAGCAACACCGGACAGTGGGATCAGCCCCAGCATTTT

clone_size: -
d_call: -
j_call: TRBJ2-7
v_call: TRBV7-8
cdr3_aa: CASSRTTTSYEQYF
cdr3_nt: TGTGCCAGCAGCCGGACTACTACTTCCTACGAGCAGTACTTC

clone_size: -
d_call: TRBD1
j_call: TRBJ1-3
v_call: TRBV25-1
cdr3_aa: CASSGTGYGNTIYF
cdr3_nt: TGTGCCAGCAGTGGGACAGGGTACGGAAACACCATATATTTT

clone_size: -
d_call: TRBD1
j_call: TRBJ1-4
v_call: TRBV6-1
cdr3_aa: CAATQGSNEKLFF
cdr3_nt: TGTGCCGCCACACAGGGGTCTAATGAAAAACTGTTTTTT

clone_size: -
d_call: -
j_call: TRBJ1-5
v_call: TRBV14
cdr3_aa: CASSLGLRQPQHF
cdr3_nt: TGTGCCAGCAGCCTAGGGTTGCGTCAGCCCCAGCATTTT

clone_size: -
d_call: -
j_call: TRBJ1-3
v_call: TRBV28
cdr3_aa: CAGSAAHSGNTIYF
cdr3_nt: TGTGCCGGATCGGCTGCCCACTCTGGAAACACCATATATTTT

clone_size: -
d_call: -
j_call: TRBJ2-2
v_call: TRBV6-6
cdr3_aa: CASSLSAGELFF
cdr3_nt: TGTGCCAGCAGCCTTAGCGCCGGGGAGCTGTTTTTT

clone_size: -
d_call: -
j_call: TRBJ1-2
v_call: TRBV15
cdr3_aa: CATSQDWGNSGYTF
cdr3_nt: TGTGCCACCAGCCAAGATTGGGGGAACTCTGGCTACACCTTC

clone_size: -
d_call: -
j_call: TRBJ2-5
v_call: TRBV5-1
cdr3_aa: CASSLLVGLRETQYF
cdr3_nt: TGCGCCAGCAGCTTGTTGGTTGGTTTGCGCGAGACCCAGTACTTC

clone_size: -
d_call: TRBD1
j_call: TRBJ2-1
v_call: TRBV11-2
cdr3_aa: CASSSPRDRGDLQFF
cdr3_nt: TGTGCCAGCAGCTCGCCCCGGGACAGGGGGGATTTGCAGTTCTTC

clone_size: -
d_call: -
j_call: TRBJ2-6
v_call: TRBV5-4
cdr3_aa: CASSYLTRTAAGANVLTF
cdr3_nt: TGTGCCAGCAGCTACTTAACCAGGACGGCCGCTGGGGCCAACGTCCTGACTTTC

clone_size: -
d_call: TRBD2
j_call: TRBJ2-1
v_call: TRBV7-8
cdr3_aa: CASSLRTAAPLAGGNNEQFF
cdr3_nt: TGTGCCAGCAGCTTAAGGACTGCCGCGCCACTAGCGGGAGGGAACAATGAGCAGTTCTTC

clone_size: -
d_call: -
j_call: TRBJ1-4
v_call: TRBV30
cdr3_aa: CAWSGRTNEKLFF
cdr3_nt: TGTGCCTGGAGCGGCAGAACTAATGAAAAACTGTTTTTT